The clone carrying this T cell receptor beta chain occurred a few times. What it recognizes is unknown. These data come from a study of naive and memory T cell subsets. Study observations and caveats: In naive cells, over 95% of TCR sequences were seen only once. TCR counts from RNA may reflect activation-linked expression changes. A few larger clonotypes appeared in naive repertoires, especially CD8, possibly memory cells re-expressing CD45RA. Each distinct alpha or beta sequence counts as one clonotype.

An equimolar mix of two oligonucleotides served as the beta constant-region primer for TRBC1 and TRBC2. Four rounds of PCR amplified the ligated cDNA using nested alpha and beta constant-region primers plus SP2. A 12-nucleotide UMI and the SP2 primer were added to the cDNA 3' end by oligonucleotide ligation. TCRdb re-derived calls from the UMI-ligation and nested PCR reads in MiXCR, one entry per CDR3 protein. The repertoire holds about 150,000 distinct CDR3 sequences, about 23% seen once, with 0.11% in the top ten. Per germline, CDR1 PRHDT and CDR2 FYEKMQ (reference sequence). V lost 4 bases and J lost 2; bases outside the gene matches: 7. The CDR3 covers 16 residues.

This TCR derives from a human donor in good health. The V gene is TRBV13, the J gene TRBJ2-3, with TRBD1 matching 9 bases. The sample consisted of naive CD4+ T cells from blood. In DNA form, the CDR3 reads TGTGCCAGCAGCTCGAGACAGGGGGTTACCACAGATACGCAGTATTTT. It specifies CASSSRQGVTTDTQYF.